Shown below are 11 T cell receptor beta chains from a single sample sequenced in a study of control samples from healthy donors and cancer patients. Here immunoSEQ multiplex PCR was the method, and the copy in TCRdb shows in-frame clones only, minus some. The table lists tens of thousands of clones, about 88% of them singletons, with 6.5% to 7.5% in the top ten. The sample taken for sequencing was blood. The source of these receptors is a man aged 50 to 59 in good health.

This clone was seen a handful of times. V and J are TRBV5-6 and TRBJ1-4; D might be TRBD1 (5 bases). Germline V lookup: CDR1 SGHDT, CDR2 YYEEEE. Trimming removed 1 base at V and 7 bases at J, with 14 bases between. The CDR3 covers 15 residues. The CDR3 region has the DNA TGTGCCAGCAGCTTGTATCGGCAGGGAAGTGAAAAACTGTTTTTT. Protein: CASSLYRQGSEKLFF.

This clone was detected once. This chain links TRBV7-8 with TRBJ2-3; D unresolved. Germline CDR1 reads SGHVS; CDR2 reads FQNEAQ. This CDR3 comprises 11 residues. Trimming cost V 5 bases and J 8 bases, with 8 bases left between them. The CDR3 sequence is CASSGRGTQYF. CDR3 DNA: TGTGCCAGCAGCGGTCGCGGTACGCAGTATTTT.

The V gene is TRBV5-4, the J gene TRBJ2-1; TRBD1 aligns across 9 bases. With V trimmed by 5 bases and J by 7 bases, 10 bases remained unmatched. The CDR3 totals 15 residues. Germline CDR1 and CDR2: SGHNT and YYREEE (reference sequence). This CDR3 reads CASRRGQGSRNEQFF. In nucleotides, the CDR3 is TGTGCCAGCAGGCGGGGACAGGGATCGAGGAATGAGCAGTTCTTC.

The V gene is TRBV14, the J gene TRBJ2-1, with D hard to call. Per germline, CDR1 SGHDN and CDR2 FVKESK. V gave up 0 bases and J gave up 0 bases, with 9 bases separating them. This CDR3 region has 16 residues. CDR3 residues: CASSQESESSYNEQFF. DNA for the CDR3: TGTGCCAGCAGCCAAGAGTCAGAAAGCTCCTACAATGAGCAGTTCTTC.

The chain is built from TRBV6-2 or TRBV6-3 and TRBJ2-7; D call uncertain. CDR3 length: 15 amino acids. V lost 0 bases, J lost 0 bases, and 9 bases lay in between. Germline V gives CDR1 MNHEY, CDR2 SVGEGT. The CDR3 is CASSYSLGLSYEQYF. The CDR3 nucleotides are TGTGCCAGCAGTTACTCGCTGGGCCTCTCCTACGAGCAGTACTTC.

The chain combines TRBV4-2 with TRBJ2-1; a weak D match, TRBD2 (6 bases). CDR1 is LGHNA and CDR2 is YNFKEQ in the germline V gene. V shed 0 bases and J shed 5 bases, with 14 bases lying between them. The CDR3 consists of 16 residues. CDR3 coding DNA: TGTGCCAGCAGCCAAGACGGCCTAGCGACCCACAATGAGCAGTTCTTC. Its protein product is CASSQDGLATHNEQFF.

This clone was seen a few times. The chain carries TRBV6-2 or TRBV6-3 and TRBJ1-1; D is unclear. The V and J ends lost 4 bases and 1 base respectively, with 13 bases between them. The CDR3 consists of 15 residues. Germline CDR1 MNHEY, CDR2 SVGEGT. The CDR3 loop reads CASSSPGVPNTEAFF. Here the CDR3 DNA reads TGTGCCAGCAGTTCCCCTGGGGTCCCGAACACTGAAGCTTTCTTT.

This clone occurred once. The CDR3 DNA is TGTGCCAGCAGCTTGGGGCTACGGGAGCGCCAGCATTTT. Its translation is CASSLGLRERQHF. The chain uses TRBV5-5 and TRBJ1-5; D is unresolved. The CDR3 has 13 residues. Germline V gene lookup returns CDR1 SGHKS and CDR2 YYEKEE (reference sequence). With 0 bases removed from V and 12 bases from J, the gap between germline ends came to 13 bases.

V gene TRBV18 combines with J gene TRBJ2-1; D ambiguous. Deletions cut 3 bases from V and 8 bases from J, with 17 bases between. Germline CDR1 and CDR2: KGHSH and LQKENI. This CDR3 spans 15 amino acids. The CDR3 region has the DNA TGTGCCAGCTCACCTGGAACGATCCGTCTCGATGAGCAGTTCTTC. It specifies CASSPGTIRLDEQFF.

This chain connects TRBV11-3 to TRBJ1-1; weak D call: TRBD1 (5 bases). The CDR3 consists of 13 residues. V gave up 5 bases and J gave up 1 base, with 8 bases separating them. Germline V lookup: CDR1 SGHNT, CDR2 YENEEA. Here the CDR3 DNA reads TGTGCCAGCAGCCCTGGGGGGAACACTGAAGCTTTCTTT. Translation: CASSPGGNTEAFF.

CDR3 coding DNA: TGTGCCAGCAGGATTAACGGCAGGAGCGAAGCTTTCTTT. Its protein product is CASRINGRSEAFF. V gene TRBV7-2 combines with J gene TRBJ1-1; D is unresolved. Germline loops: CDR1 SGHTA, CDR2 FQGNSA. The CDR3 length is 13 residues. Trimming shortened V by 6 bases and J by 8 bases, and 16 bases separated the two germline ends.